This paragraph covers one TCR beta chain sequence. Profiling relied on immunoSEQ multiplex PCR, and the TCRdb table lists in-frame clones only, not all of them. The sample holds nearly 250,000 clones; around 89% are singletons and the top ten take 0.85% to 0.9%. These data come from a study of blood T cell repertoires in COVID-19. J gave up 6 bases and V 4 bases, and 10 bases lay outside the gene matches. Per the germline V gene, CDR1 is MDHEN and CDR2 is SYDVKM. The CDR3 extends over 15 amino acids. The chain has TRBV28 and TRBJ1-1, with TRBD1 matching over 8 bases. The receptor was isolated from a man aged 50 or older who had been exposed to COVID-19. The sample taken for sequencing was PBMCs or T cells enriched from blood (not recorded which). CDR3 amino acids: CASSSSQGAWAEAFF. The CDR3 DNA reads TGTGCCAGCAGTTCGTCCCAGGGGGCGTGGGCTGAAGCTTTCTTT.